This entry is about one T cell receptor beta chain. The method was immunoSEQ multiplex PCR; TCRdb's version includes in-frame clones alone and lacks a portion of them. This sample carries some 160,000 clones, roughly 94% of them seen once, and the ten largest clones take over 6.5%. CDR3 size: 14 residues. The germline V gene has CDR1 SEHNR and CDR2 FQNEAQ (reference sequence). Deletions cut 2 bases from V and 4 bases from J, with 11 bases between. This record belongs to a study of control samples from healthy donors and cancer patients. This TCR derives from a middle-aged woman in good health. Sequencing used blood. The rearrangement joins TRBV7-9 to TRBJ1-2; D is uncertain. The CDR3 bases are TGTGCCAGCAGCTTAAGCGGGGAAGCCTATGGCTACACCTTC. Its protein product is CASSLSGEAYGYTF.